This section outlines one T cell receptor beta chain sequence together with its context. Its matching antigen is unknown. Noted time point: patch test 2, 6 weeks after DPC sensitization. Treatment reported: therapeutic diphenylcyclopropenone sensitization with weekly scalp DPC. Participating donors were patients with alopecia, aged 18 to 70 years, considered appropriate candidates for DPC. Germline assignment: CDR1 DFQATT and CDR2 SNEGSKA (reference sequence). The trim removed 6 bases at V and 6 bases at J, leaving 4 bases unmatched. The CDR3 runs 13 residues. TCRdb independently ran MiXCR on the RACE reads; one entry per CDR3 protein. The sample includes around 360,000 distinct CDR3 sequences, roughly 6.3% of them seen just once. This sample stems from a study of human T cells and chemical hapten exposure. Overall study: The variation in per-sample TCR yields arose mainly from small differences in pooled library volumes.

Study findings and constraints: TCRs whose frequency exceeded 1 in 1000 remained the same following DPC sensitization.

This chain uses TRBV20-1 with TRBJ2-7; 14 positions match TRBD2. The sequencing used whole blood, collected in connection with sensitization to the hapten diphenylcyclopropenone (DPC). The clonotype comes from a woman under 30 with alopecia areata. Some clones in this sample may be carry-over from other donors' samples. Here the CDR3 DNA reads TGCAGTGCCCCTGGGACTAGCGGGGGCGAGCAGTACTTC. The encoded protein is CSAPGTSGGEQYF.